The table lists the clone carrying this T cell receptor (beta chain) with a few counts. What it binds is unknown. This sample is part of a study of T cells in Graves' hyperthyroidism and ophthalmopathy. General study results and limits: Blood held most thyroid clonotypes expanded above 0.001 frequency.

Amplification of TCR beta CDR3 regions used RNA as the template. A set of HTBI primers served as the primers for a first-round RT-PCR of the TCR CDR3. From the multiplex PCR reads, TCRdb called clonotypes with MiXCR, one entry per CDR3 protein. The data contain approximately 700,000 distinct CDR3 sequences, about 17% of them singletons. V lost 4 bases to trimming and J lost 1 base, with 12 bases between them. Germline V gene sequence: CDR1 SGHKS, CDR2 YYEKEE (reference sequence). The CDR3 is 15 amino acids. The rearrangement uses TRBV5-5 and TRBJ2-1; unclear D gene. The clonotype originates from a man younger than 35 with Graves' hyperthyroidism. Source material: blood. The CDR3: CASSASGASYNEQFF. CDR3 bases: TGTGCCAGCAGCGCCTCAGGTGCGTCCTACAATGAGCAGTTCTTC.